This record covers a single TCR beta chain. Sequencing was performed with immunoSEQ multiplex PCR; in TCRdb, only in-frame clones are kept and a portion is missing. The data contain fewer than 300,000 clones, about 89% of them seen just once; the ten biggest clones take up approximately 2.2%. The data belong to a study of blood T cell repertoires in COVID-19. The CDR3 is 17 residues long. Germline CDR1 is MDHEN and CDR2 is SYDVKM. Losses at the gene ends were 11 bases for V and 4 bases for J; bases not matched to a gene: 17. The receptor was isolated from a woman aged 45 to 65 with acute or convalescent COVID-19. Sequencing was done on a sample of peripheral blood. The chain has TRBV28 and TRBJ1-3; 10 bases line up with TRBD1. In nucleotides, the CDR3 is TGTGCCGGGTCCGCCGGGACAGGGGCCGCGGAAGGAAACACCATATATTTT. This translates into CAGSAGTGAAEGNTIYF. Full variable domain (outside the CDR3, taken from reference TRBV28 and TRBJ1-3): DVKVTQSSRYLVKRTGEKVFLECVQDMDHENMFWYRQDPGLGLRLIYFSYDVKMKEKGDIPEGYSVSREKKERFSLILESASTNQTSMYLCAGSAGTGAAEGNTIYFGEGSWLTVV.